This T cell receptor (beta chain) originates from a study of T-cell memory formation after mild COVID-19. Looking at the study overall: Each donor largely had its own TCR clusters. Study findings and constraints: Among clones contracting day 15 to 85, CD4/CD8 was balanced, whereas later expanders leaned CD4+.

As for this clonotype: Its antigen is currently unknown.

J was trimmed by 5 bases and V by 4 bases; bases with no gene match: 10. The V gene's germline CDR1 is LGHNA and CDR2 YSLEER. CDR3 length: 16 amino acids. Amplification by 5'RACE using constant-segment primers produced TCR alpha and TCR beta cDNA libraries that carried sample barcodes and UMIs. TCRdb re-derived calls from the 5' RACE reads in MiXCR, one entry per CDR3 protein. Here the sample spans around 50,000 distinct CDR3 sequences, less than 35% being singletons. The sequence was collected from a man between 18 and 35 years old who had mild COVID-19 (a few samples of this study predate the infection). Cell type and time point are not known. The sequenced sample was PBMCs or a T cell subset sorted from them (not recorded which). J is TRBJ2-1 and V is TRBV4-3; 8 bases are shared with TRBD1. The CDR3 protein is CASSPSPTGADNEQFF. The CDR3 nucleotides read TGCGCCAGCAGCCCGAGCCCGACAGGGGCCGACAATGAGCAGTTCTTC.